These 12 T cell receptor beta chains originate from one sample sequenced in a study of CD8+CD57+ T cells in acquired aplastic anemia (dated by TCRdb to about 2018). The patients picked for sequencing were ones in whom flow cytometry had shown an expansion of CD8+CD57+ cells. Reads for this sample came from an Illumina HiSeq 2000. Genomic DNA was used as template for profiling of TCR beta VDJ combinations and CDR3 sequences. TCRdb reanalyzed the raw reads on its own, using fastp at Q25 for trimming and MiXCR for clone calling, and kept in-frame beta chains. Entries are consolidated by CDR3 protein sequence, retaining the most common genes and DNA. The sample includes about 120,000 distinct CDR3 sequences, with under 60% observed a single time. Around 27% of the sample is held by the ten biggest clonotypes. Specimen: sorted CD4+, CD8+, or CD8+CD57+ T cells (not recorded which) from PBMCs. The receptor set was obtained from a human donor with aplastic anemia.

V and J are TRBV11-1 and TRBJ2-7; D possibly corresponds to TRBD1 (7 bases). The V end lost 4 bases, the J end lost 2 bases, and 21 bases lay between the germline ends. Germline CDR1 and CDR2: SGHAT and FQDESV (reference sequence). The length of the CDR3 is 17 residues. CDR3 sequence (DNA): TGTGCCAGCAGCTCACCTTCTGCGGGACAGCAAACCTACGAGCAGTACTTC. Its translation is CASSSPSAGQQTYEQYF.

This rearrangement joins TRBV20-1 to TRBJ1-5, with TRBD1 as a possible D gene (6 bases). V was trimmed by 5 bases and J by 7 bases, leaving 12 bases between them. The CDR3 sequence is 12 residues long. Germline-derived CDR1 and CDR2 are DFQATT and SNEGSKA (reference sequence). DNA for the CDR3: TGCAGTGCTTACAGGCAGGGGCAGCCCCAGCATTTT. Translated: CSAYRQGQPQHF.

This clonotype was counted a few times. The chain combines TRBV24-1 with TRBJ2-5, with 8 nucleotides matching TRBD2. V lost 3 bases to trimming and J lost 4 bases; unmatched junction nucleotides: 9. Germline CDR1 is KGHDR and CDR2 is SFDVKD. The CDR3 runs to 16 residues. The CDR3 DNA follows: TGTGCCACCAGTGATCCACTAGCGGACGGGGGAGAGACCCAGTACTTC. It encodes CATSDPLADGGETQYF.

J is TRBJ2-5 and V is TRBV19; TRBD1 agrees at 8 bases. The CDR3 has 13 amino acids. Per the germline V gene, CDR1 is LNHDA and CDR2 is SQIVND (reference sequence). J lost 5 bases, V lost 8 bases, and 7 bases had no gene match. CDR3: CASAGQGLETQYF. CDR3 bases: TGTGCCAGTGCCGGACAGGGTTTGGAGACCCAGTACTTC.

This clonotype has a count of ten or more. This chain connects TRBV6-1 to TRBJ1-5, with no clear D. V was shortened by 11 bases and J by 0 bases, with 11 bases between the two germline ends. Germline V CDR1 and CDR2: MNHNS, SASEGT. The CDR3 contains 13 residues. CDR3: CAAREYSNQPQHF. DNA for the CDR3: TGTGCCGCGAGGGAGTATAGCAATCAGCCCCAGCATTTT.

Many counts were recorded for this clonotype. CDR3 sequence (DNA): TGTGCCAGTAGTATTGGGCAGGGTGGATACAATGAGCAGTTCTTC. Translated, it gives CASSIGQGGYNEQFF. The chain carries TRBV19 and TRBJ2-1, with D possibly matching TRBD1 (5 bases). Looked up from germline, CDR1 is LNHDA and CDR2 is SQIVND (reference sequence). V gave up 3 bases and J gave up 4 bases, with 13 bases separating them. The CDR3 is 15 amino acids. The whole variable domain, remainder taken from reference TRBV19 and TRBJ2-1, is DGGITQSPKYLFRKEGQNVTLSCEQNLNHDAMYWYRQDPGQGLRLIYYSQIVNDFQKGDIAEGYSVSREKKESFPLTVTSAQKNPTAFYLCASSIGQGGYNEQFFGPGTRLTVL.

The V call is TRBV15, the J call TRBJ2-7, with D possibly called TRBD1 or TRBD2 (5 bases each). Trimming cost V 5 bases and J 4 bases, with 12 bases left between them. The germline V gene encodes CDR1 LNHNV and CDR2 YYDKDF (reference sequence). The CDR3 totals 13 residues. The CDR3 loop reads CATSQGVGYEQYF. The CDR3 DNA is TGTGCCACCAGCCAGGGAGTGGGGTACGAGCAGTACTTC.

The chain employs TRBV7-9 and TRBJ1-1, with D hard to call. V gave up 3 bases and J gave up 4 bases, with 15 bases separating them. Germline assignment: CDR1 SEHNR and CDR2 FQNEAQ (reference sequence). The CDR3 length is 15 residues. The CDR3 DNA is TGTGCCAGCAGCTTTGTGGGAAAGTCAGTCACTGAAGCTTTCTTT. It codes for CASSFVGKSVTEAFF.

The CDR3 coding sequence is TGTGCCAGCAGCTTAGTAGACAGGGGGAGGAATCAGCCCCAGCATTTT. Encoded protein: CASSLVDRGRNQPQHF. The chain uses TRBV11-3 and TRBJ1-5, with 9 bases matching TRBD1. The length of the CDR3 is 16 residues. CDR1 is SGHNT and CDR2 is YENEEA in the germline V gene. J was trimmed by 4 bases and V by 1 base; bases with no gene match: 5. The whole variable domain, filled in from reference TRBV11-3 and TRBJ1-5, reads EAGVVQSPRYKIIEKKQPVAFWCNPISGHNTLYWYLQNLGQGPELLIRYENEEAVDDSQLPKDRFSAERLKGVDSTLKIQPAELGDSAVYLCASSLVDRGRNQPQHFGDGTRLSIL.

V is TRBV2 and J is TRBJ2-7, with 7 bases that match TRBD1. The germline CDR1 and CDR2 sequences are SNHLY and FYNNEI. The CDR3 is 13 amino acids. After removal of 9 bases from V and 0 bases from J, the junction contained 5 bases not matched to a gene. The CDR3 bases are TGTGCCAGAGAGACAGGGAACTCCTACGAGCAGTACTTC. It is translated as CARETGNSYEQYF. Based on the CDR3 plus reference TRBV2 and TRBJ2-7, the full variable domain is EPEVTQTPSHQVTQMGQEVILRCVPISNHLYFYWYRQILGQKVEFLVSFYNNEISEKSEIFDDQFSVERPDGSNFTLKIRSTKLEDSAMYFCARETGNSYEQYFGPGTRLTVT.

The chain joins TRBV20-1 to TRBJ2-3; 7 bases agree with TRBD1. This CDR3 is built from 13 residues. In germline, CDR1 is DFQATT, CDR2 SNEGSKA (reference sequence). V dropped 6 bases and J dropped 0; count of bases not matched to a gene: 3. Here the CDR3 DNA reads TGCAGTGCCCCGGGACAGAGCACAGATACGCAGTATTTT. This translates into CSAPGQSTDTQYF.

In its sample, this clonotype was seen a few times. J is TRBJ2-7 and V is TRBV7-6; D unresolved. This CDR3 is built from 13 residues. Germline-derived CDR1 and CDR2 are SGHVS and FNYEAQ. V lost 0 bases to trimming and J lost 4 bases, with 7 bases between them. The CDR3 region has the DNA TGTGCCAGCAGCTTAGCAGCCGGTTACGAGCAGTACTTC. This encodes CASSLAAGYEQYF.